The next 15 T cell receptor beta chains were all read from a single sample in a study of T cell repertoires in cytomegalovirus infection. TCRdb processed the reads anew with MiXCR; each CDR3 protein has one entry. The sample lists about 900,000 distinct CDR3 sequences; roughly 30% were seen once. These TCRs' antigens remain unknown. The sequences come from cultured CD8+ T cells from PBMCs, collected from culture after CMV antigen stimulation. These receptors originate from a human donor in good health (CMV status not recorded). Some clones in this sample may be carry-over from other donors' samples.

This rearrangement joins TRBV6-5 to TRBJ1-1, with D maybe TRBD1 (6 bases). The CDR3 has 13 residues. V was shortened by 11 bases and J by 6 bases, with 19 bases between the two germline ends. Germline V gene sequence: CDR1 MNHEY, CDR2 SVGAGI. Here the CDR3 reads CAVQGGPVAEAFF. The CDR3 coding sequence is TGTGCCGTACAGGGCGGACCGGTCGCTGAAGCTTTCTTT.

The V call is TRBV7-9, the J call TRBJ2-3; D is possibly TRBD2 (5 bases). The germline gives CDR1 SEHNR, CDR2 FQNEAQ (reference sequence). The CDR3 spans 16 residues. The V end lost 6 bases, the J end lost 5 bases, and 21 bases lay between the germline ends. The CDR3 spells CASRGEGRGEIDTQYF. In DNA, the CDR3 is TGTGCCAGCAGAGGCGAGGGCCGGGGAGAGATAGATACGCAGTATTTT.

This clonotype was found many times. The V gene is TRBV6-6, the J gene TRBJ2-1; 8 bases agree with TRBD2. CDR1 and CDR2 (germline): MNHNY, SVGAGI (reference sequence). V shed 2 bases, J shed 5 bases, and the junction held 8 bases outside the gene matches. The CDR3 totals 16 residues. CDR3 amino acids: CASSYQGLEVDNEQFF. The CDR3 nucleotides read TGTGCCAGCAGTTACCAGGGACTAGAGGTAGACAATGAGCAGTTCTTC.

The gene calls are TRBV27 and TRBJ2-1; D not certain. The V end lost 5 bases, the J end lost 9 bases, and 11 bases lay between the germline ends. The CDR3 runs to 12 residues. CDR1 is MNHEY and CDR2 is SMNVEV in the germline V gene (reference sequence). The CDR3 DNA reads as TGTGCCAGCAGTCCCGGGCACTTTGAGCAGTTCTTC. The encoded protein is CASSPGHFEQFF.

The V gene is TRBV4-3, the J gene TRBJ2-1, with a possible D match to TRBD1 (6 bases). Trimming left V 1 base short and J 0 bases short, with 13 bases between. The CDR3 runs 17 residues. Germline CDR1 LGHNA, CDR2 YSLEER. The CDR3 sequence: CASSQGLDSSSYNEQFF. The CDR3 nucleotides read TGCGCCAGCAGCCAAGGACTGGACAGCAGCTCCTACAATGAGCAGTTCTTC.

The chain combines TRBV11-2 with TRBJ2-1; the D gene is possibly TRBD2 (5 bases). CDR1 and CDR2 from the germline V gene are SGHAT and FQNNGV. The CDR3 covers 12 residues. Trimming removed 1 base from V and 14 bases from J, with 12 bases in between. CDR3 amino acids: CASSLGRQEEFF. The CDR3 bases are TGTGCCAGCAGCTTAGGACGTCAGGAGGAGTTCTTC. The variable domain in full, with the rest retrieved from reference TRBV11-2 and TRBJ2-1, is EAGVAQSPRYKIIEKRQSVAFWCNPISGHATLYWYQQILGQGPKLLIQFQNNGVVDDSQLPKDRFSAERLKGVDSTLKIQPAKLEDSAVYLCASSLGRQEEFFGPGTRLTVL.

The rearrangement uses TRBV18 and TRBJ1-1; D might be TRBD1 (5 bases). The CDR3 runs to 14 residues. Trimming shortened V by 3 bases and J by 0 bases, and 8 bases separated the two germline ends. Germline CDR1 KGHSH, CDR2 LQKENI. CDR3 in amino acids: CASSPTEMNTEAFF. CDR3 bases: TGTGCCAGCTCACCGACAGAGATGAACACTGAAGCTTTCTTT.

The rearrangement joins TRBV7-9 to TRBJ2-1; tentatively, D is TRBD1 or TRBD2 (5 bases each). CDR1 and CDR2 from the germline V gene are SEHNR and FQNEAQ (reference sequence). Between the trimmed V and J ends, which lost 5 bases and 0 bases, there was a span of 14 bases. The CDR3 has 16 amino acids. In nucleotides, the CDR3 is TGTGCCAGCAGCGGATGGGACGGAATCTCCTACAATGAGCAGTTCTTC. Its translation is CASSGWDGISYNEQFF.

The chain uses TRBV7-2 and TRBJ2-3; no reliable D call. V was pared by 4 bases and J by 2 bases, with 7 bases between. Germline CDR1 SGHTA, CDR2 FQGNSA. The length of the CDR3 is 13 residues. CDR3 amino acids: CASSSYHTDTQYF. Here the CDR3 DNA reads TGTGCCAGCAGCTCATATCACACAGATACGCAGTATTTT.

This clonotype appeared a few times. This sequence joins TRBV2 and TRBJ1-1; D perhaps matches TRBD1 (6 bases). The ends were cut back, 4 bases at V and 1 base at J, with 13 bases in the middle. This CDR3 is 15 amino acids long. Germline CDR1 is SNHLY and CDR2 is FYNNEI. In DNA, the CDR3 is TGTGCCAGCAGTGTTATTGGCAGGGGGAACACTGAAGCTTTCTTT. Its translation: CASSVIGRGNTEAFF. Supplemented by reference TRBV2 and TRBJ1-1, the full variable domain reads EPEVTQTPSHQVTQMGQEVILRCVPISNHLYFYWYRQILGQKVEFLVSFYNNEISEKSEIFDDQFSVERPDGSNFTLKIRSTKLEDSAMYFCASSVIGRGNTEAFFGQGTRLTVV.

The chain combines TRBV6-2 or TRBV6-3 with TRBJ2-7; D is possibly TRBD1 (6 bases). The CDR3 is 14 amino acids. The germline V and J ends were trimmed by 7 bases and 9 bases, with 22 bases remaining between them. Germline V gives CDR1 MNHEY, CDR2 SVGEGT. The CDR3 sequence is CASTTPGQRMRQYV. In nucleotides, the CDR3 is TGTGCCAGCACCACCCCGGGACAACGAATGCGGCAGTACGTC.

This clonotype has more than one count but fewer than ten. The chain has TRBV27 and TRBJ1-6; D is possibly TRBD1 (6 bases). This CDR3 has 16 residues. V was pared by 9 bases and J by 1 base, with 16 bases between. Germline CDR1 MNHEY, CDR2 SMNVEV (reference sequence). CDR3 loop: CASQSYTGSYNSPLHF. CDR3 nucleotide sequence: TGTGCCAGTCAATCTTATACAGGGTCCTATAATTCACCCCTCCACTTT.

The chain links TRBV4-2 to TRBJ2-7; D ambiguous. Germline V gene sequence: CDR1 LGHNA, CDR2 YNFKEQ. CDR3 length: 17 amino acids. The V gene lost 0 bases and the J gene lost 4 bases, with 19 bases spanning the gap. The CDR3 here is CASSQDETREVFYEQYF. CDR3 bases: TGTGCCAGCAGCCAAGATGAAACCCGAGAAGTCTTTTACGAGCAGTACTTC.

This chain connects TRBV6-1 to TRBJ1-6; TRBD1 agrees at 8 bases. CDR1 MNHNS and CDR2 SASEGT come from the germline V gene. This CDR3 is built from 17 residues. The junction had 8 bases not matched to a gene; V was cut back by 7 bases and J by 0 bases. This CDR3 reads CASTKGQGSSYNSPLHF. DNA for the CDR3: TGTGCCAGCACCAAAGGACAGGGAAGCTCCTATAATTCACCCCTCCACTTT.

About this clonotype: The junction departs from the called germline gene at one end, perhaps through a read error. This chain connects TRBV7-8 to TRBJ1-2, with 7 positions matching TRBD1. The germline gives CDR1 SGHVS, CDR2 FQNEAQ. This CDR3 contains 11 residues. CDR3 region: CASSLGGGLSF. The CDR3 DNA sequence: TGTGCCAGCAGCTTAGGAGGGGGCCTCTCCTTC. The full variable domain, completed using reference TRBV7-8 and TRBJ1-2, is GAGVSQSPRYKVAKRGQDVALRCDPISGHVSLFWYQQALGQGPEFLTYFQNEAQLDKSGLPSDRFFAERPEGSVSTLKIQRTQQEDSAVYLCASSLGGGLSFGSGTRLTVV.